The 4 T cell receptor beta chains below were found in one sample sequenced in a study of beta chain features in type 1 diabetes. Study-wide results and caveats: Shortening of TCRB CDR3s, moderate but significant, appeared in all four CD4+ subsets of Type 1 diabetes patients.

Of the isolated RNA, all was reverse transcribed, and so the sequenced material was expressed TCRB transcripts. This table comes from immunoSEQ multiplex PCR, and its TCRdb copy is limited to in-frame clones, with some not included. This table holds 200,000 to 300,000 clones, roughly 10% found once. Antigens of these TCRs are unknown. Input material: naive CD4+ T cells from blood. These receptors all come from a man aged 30-40 years with type 1 diabetes.

The genes are TRBV7-3 and TRBJ2-6; 7 bases are shared with TRBD1. CDR3 length: 15 amino acids. The germline CDR1 and CDR2 sequences are SGHTA and FQGTGA. V lost 5 bases to trimming and J lost 2 bases; unmatched junction nucleotides: 3. The chain's CDR3 is CASSLDRAGANVLTF. Written as DNA, the CDR3 is TGTGCCAGCAGCCTCGACAGGGCTGGGGCCAACGTCCTGACTTTC. The full variable domain, rest sourced from reference TRBV7-3 and TRBJ2-6, is GAGVSQTPSNKVTEKGKYVELRCDPISGHTALYWYRQSLGQGPEFLIYFQGTGAADDSGLPNDRFFAVRPEGSVSTLKIQRTERGDSAVYLCASSLDRAGANVLTFGAGSRLTVL.

In its sample, this clone was seen a few times. The chain uses TRBV9 and TRBJ1-2, with 9 bases fitting TRBD1. Germline CDR1 is SGDLS and CDR2 is YYNGEE. Trimming removed 0 bases from V and 7 bases from J; junction bases left unmatched: 7. CDR3 length: 15 residues. CDR3 nucleotide sequence: TGTGCCAGCAGCGTAGGGTTACAGGGGGCGTTTGGCTACACCTTC. Its protein is CASSVGLQGAFGYTF.

This clone has only a few counts. The chain links TRBV11-2 to TRBJ2-1; D is undetermined. Germline V gene sequence: CDR1 SGHAT, CDR2 FQNNGV. This CDR3 is 13 amino acids long. Deletions cut 4 bases from V and 7 bases from J, with 11 bases between. The CDR3 region has the DNA TGTGCCAGCAGCTCGTTAGCCCCTAATGAGCAGTTCTTC. Protein product: CASSSLAPNEQFF. Combining the CDR3 with reference TRBV11-2 and TRBJ2-1 gives the whole variable domain EAGVAQSPRYKIIEKRQSVAFWCNPISGHATLYWYQQILGQGPKLLIQFQNNGVVDDSQLPKDRFSAERLKGVDSTLKIQPAKLEDSAVYLCASSSLAPNEQFFGPGTRLTVL.

J is TRBJ2-7 and V is TRBV18; 10 bases are a match to TRBD1. This CDR3 contains 16 residues. CDR1 is KGHSH, CDR2 LQKENI, per germline. Trimming at V came to 0 bases and at J to 6 bases, leaving 8 bases not matched to a gene. The CDR3 loop is CASSPPLDRGVGEQYF. The CDR3 region has the DNA TGTGCCAGCTCACCACCGTTGGACAGGGGGGTGGGCGAGCAGTACTTC.